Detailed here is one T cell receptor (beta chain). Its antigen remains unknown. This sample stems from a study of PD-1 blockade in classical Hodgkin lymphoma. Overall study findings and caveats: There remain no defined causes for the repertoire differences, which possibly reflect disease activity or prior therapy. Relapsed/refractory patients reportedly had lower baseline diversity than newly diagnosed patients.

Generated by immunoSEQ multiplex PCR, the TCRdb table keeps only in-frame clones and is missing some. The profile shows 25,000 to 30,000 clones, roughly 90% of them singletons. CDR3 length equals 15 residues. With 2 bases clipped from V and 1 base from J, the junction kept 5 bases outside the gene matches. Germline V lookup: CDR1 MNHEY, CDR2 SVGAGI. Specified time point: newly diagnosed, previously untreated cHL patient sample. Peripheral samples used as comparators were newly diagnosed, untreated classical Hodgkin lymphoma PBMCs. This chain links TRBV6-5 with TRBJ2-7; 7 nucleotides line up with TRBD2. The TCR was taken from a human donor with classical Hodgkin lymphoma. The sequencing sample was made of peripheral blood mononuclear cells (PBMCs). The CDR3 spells CASSYAGTTSYEQYF. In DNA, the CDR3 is TGTGCCAGCAGTTACGCAGGGACTACTTCCTACGAGCAGTACTTC.